This T cell receptor beta chain was recorded in a study of shared clonotypes between healthy human individuals. Findings and caveats of the study: Depth of sequencing was expected to influence donor clonotype sharing.

Generated by immunoSEQ multiplex PCR, the TCRdb table keeps only in-frame clones and is missing some. The sample lists around 430,000 clones; roughly 83% were seen once. In the case of this clone: The antigen remains unidentified.

V gave up 1 base and J gave up 3 bases; unmatched junction bases: 6. Germline V gives CDR1 MGHRA, CDR2 YSYEKL. The CDR3 spans 16 residues. The chain has TRBV4-1 and TRBJ2-1; 7 bases are shared with TRBD2. The sequence came from a woman aged 40 to 50 in good health. Some clones in this sample may be carry-over from other donors' samples. Sequencing input: PBMCs. The chain's CDR3 is CASSQVSQRDYNEQFF. The DNA of the CDR3 is TGCGCCAGCAGCCAAGTGTCACAGCGGGACTACAATGAGCAGTTCTTC.